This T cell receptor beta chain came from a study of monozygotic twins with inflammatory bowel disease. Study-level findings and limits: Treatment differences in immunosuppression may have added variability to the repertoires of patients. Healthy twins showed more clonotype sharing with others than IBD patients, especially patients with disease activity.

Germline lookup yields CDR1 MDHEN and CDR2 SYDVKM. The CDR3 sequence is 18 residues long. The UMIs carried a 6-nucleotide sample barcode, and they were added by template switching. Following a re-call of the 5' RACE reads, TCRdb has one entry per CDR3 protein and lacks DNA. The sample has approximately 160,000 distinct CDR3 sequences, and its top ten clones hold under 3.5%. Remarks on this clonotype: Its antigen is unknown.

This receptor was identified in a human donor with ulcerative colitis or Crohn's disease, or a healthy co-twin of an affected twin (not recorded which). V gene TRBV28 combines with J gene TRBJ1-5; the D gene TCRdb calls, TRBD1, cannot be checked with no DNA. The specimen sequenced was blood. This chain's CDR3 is CASNPDRRRSYSNQPQHF.